Described below is a single TCR beta chain sequence and its context. The target antigen is unknown. In the same sample, other DNA sequences code for this CDR3. The protocol was immunoSEQ multiplex PCR, while the TCRdb copy is restricted to in-frame clones and leaves out a portion. The data hold tens of thousands of clones, with 86% observed a single time. The data stem from a study of T cell responses to AZD1222 COVID-19 vaccine. V dropped 3 bases and J dropped 4; count of bases not matched to a gene: 3. The CDR3 spans 13 residues. Germline lookup yields CDR1 KGHSH and CDR2 LQKENI. Study-wide findings and caveats: Only after the peak T cell response were repertoires sampled. Within unmutated variant regions lay the reported targets of nearly half of spike-specific TCRs. Donors were chiefly white British, with a greater number of females, and clonal diversity was perhaps underestimated.

The sample here was peripheral blood, taken on day 0 of AZD1222 vaccination. The rearrangement joins TRBV18 to TRBJ2-7, with TRBD1 matching over 7 bases. The source is an adult in good health. As DNA, the CDR3 is TGTGCCAGCTCACCGGGGACAGCATACGAGCAGTACTTC. It codes for CASSPGTAYEQYF.